This entry lists 31 T cell receptor beta chains sequenced from one sample in a study of T cells in Graves' hyperthyroidism and ophthalmopathy. It was RNA transcripts that yielded the amplified TCR beta CDR3 regions. The TCR CDR3 first-round RT-PCR relied on the HTBI primer set. Each CDR3 protein gets one entry after TCRdb re-called the multiplex PCR reads with MiXCR. This sample yields under 350,000 distinct CDR3 sequences, of which under 25% are seen a single time; about 50% belongs to the top ten. The sequencing input was blood. Every receptor here comes from a woman aged 45 to 65 with Graves' hyperthyroidism.

Only a few counts were recorded for this clonotype. The rearrangement uses TRBV6-1 and TRBJ2-5; unclear D gene. In germline, CDR1 is MNHNS, CDR2 SASEGT. This CDR3 has 12 amino acids. V was trimmed by 4 bases and J by 5 bases, leaving 8 bases between them. Here the CDR3 DNA reads TGTGCCAGCAGTGGAGGAGTGGAGACCCAGTACTTC. Its protein product is CASSGGVETQYF.

This clonotype was seen repeatedly, ten times or more. The chain is built from TRBV5-1 and TRBJ1-1; D gene uncertain. V gave up 0 bases and J gave up 0 bases, with 9 bases separating them. Germline V gives CDR1 SGHRS, CDR2 YFSETQ. There are 15 residues in the CDR3. CDR3 loop: CASSLAGRMNTEAFF. CDR3 sequence (DNA): TGCGCCAGCAGCTTGGCCGGACGGATGAACACTGAAGCTTTCTTT. The full variable domain, completed using reference TRBV5-1 and TRBJ1-1, is KAGVTQTPRYLIKTRGQQVTLSCSPISGHRSVSWYQQTPGQGLQFLFEYFSETQRNKGNFPGRFSGRQFSNSRSEMNVSTLELGDSALYLCASSLAGRMNTEAFFGQGTRLTVV.

The gene calls are TRBV6-2 or TRBV6-3 and TRBJ2-1; TRBD2 agrees at 13 bases. The CDR3 extends over 18 amino acids. Germline CDR1 and CDR2: MNHEY and SVGEGT. With 6 bases clipped from V and 4 bases from J, the junction kept 12 bases outside the gene matches. The CDR3 nucleotides are TGTGCCAGCAGACCCCTCGGACTAGCGGGGGTCCGATACAATGAGCAGTTCTTC. Translation: CASRPLGLAGVRYNEQFF.

This clonotype was found many times. The chain joins TRBV18 to TRBJ2-1, with 7 bases aligning to TRBD2. This CDR3 contains 12 residues. CDR1 and CDR2 (germline): KGHSH, LQKENI. V shed 5 bases, J shed 9 bases, and the junction held 4 bases outside the gene matches. The CDR3 loop reads CASSTTGGEQFF. As DNA, the CDR3 is TGTGCCAGCTCAACCACGGGGGGTGAGCAGTTCTTC.

This clonotype was counted ten times or more. The rearrangement joins TRBV18 to TRBJ2-5; D gene uncertain. The CDR3 contains 11 residues. Germline V gene sequence: CDR1 KGHSH, CDR2 LQKENI. V was cut by 5 bases and J by 5 bases, with 6 bases left in between. DNA of the CDR3: TGTGCCAGCTCAACCGGGGAGACCCAGTACTTC. Its translation: CASSTGETQYF.

This clonotype was found many times. This chain connects TRBV6-1 to TRBJ1-6; possible D gene TRBD1, 5 bases. Trimming removed 4 bases at V and 6 bases at J, with 13 bases between. The CDR3 consists of 15 residues. CDR1 and CDR2 (germline): MNHNS, SASEGT. The CDR3, as DNA: TGTGCCAGCAGTGGGGGGAGATTCGGTAATTCACCCCTCCACTTT. Protein: CASSGGRFGNSPLHF.

This clonotype was counted at least ten times. V usage is TRBV20-1 and J usage is TRBJ1-5, with D unclear. The CDR3 totals 14 residues. V was cut by 5 bases and J by 1 base, with 12 bases left in between. Germline V gene lookup returns CDR1 DFQATT and CDR2 SNEGSKA (reference sequence). CDR3 coding DNA: TGCAGTGCTGTTCCCTTCACCAGCAATCAGCCCCAGCATTTT. This codes for CSAVPFTSNQPQHF.

This clonotype has only a few counts. The chain employs TRBV3-1 and TRBJ2-3; TRBD2 is a possible D gene (5 bases). The V gene's germline CDR1 is LGHDT and CDR2 YNNKEL (reference sequence). V lost 4 bases, J lost 6 bases, and 11 bases lay in between. CDR3 length: 13 amino acids. CDR3 DNA sequence: TGTGCCAGCAGCCCTAACCCGGGGGATACGCAGTATTTT. Translation gives CASSPNPGDTQYF.

This clonotype was detected ten times or more. V is TRBV2 and J is TRBJ2-7; D remains unclear. Trimming removed 3 bases at V and 3 bases at J, with 6 bases between. Per the germline V gene, CDR1 is SNHLY and CDR2 is FYNNEI. This CDR3 has 12 amino acids. CDR3 amino acids: CASSDPIYEQYF. As DNA, the CDR3 is TGTGCCAGCAGTGACCCTATCTACGAGCAGTACTTC.

The chain recombines TRBV2 with TRBJ2-1, with D possibly TRBD1 on 6 matching bases. V was trimmed by 6 bases and J by 6 bases, leaving 12 bases between them. Germline-derived CDR1 and CDR2 are SNHLY and FYNNEI. This CDR3 contains 13 residues. The CDR3 spells CASSLDRTNEQFF. For the CDR3, the DNA is TGTGCCAGCAGCTTGGACAGAACCAATGAGCAGTTCTTC.

The CDR3 bases are TGTGCCATCCCAGAAAGCGGGGGGTTAGATACGCAGTATTTT. Residues: CAIPESGGLDTQYF. This chain connects TRBV3-1 to TRBJ2-3, with TRBD2 matching 9 bases. Germline V gives CDR1 LGHDT, CDR2 YNNKEL (reference sequence). With V trimmed by 10 bases and J by 5 bases, 10 bases remained unmatched. The CDR3 is made up of 14 amino acids.

This rearrangement joins TRBV28 to TRBJ2-7; 10 bases fit TRBD1. The CDR3 length is 15 residues. Germline V lookup: CDR1 MDHEN, CDR2 SYDVKM. Trimming took 6 bases from V and 2 from J; bases not matched to a gene: 7. This CDR3 is CASRPDRGRTYEQYF. CDR3 coding DNA: TGTGCCAGCAGGCCCGACAGGGGGCGAACCTACGAGCAGTACTTC.

The chain is built from TRBV6-1 and TRBJ2-7, with TRBD1 matching 11 bases. The CDR3 is 17 residues long. Germline loops: CDR1 MNHNS, CDR2 SASEGT. The J segment lost 4 bases and the V segment lost 7 bases, leaving 15 bases of the junction unmatched. The chain's CDR3 is CASNPGQGDARGYEQYF. Here the CDR3 DNA reads TGTGCCAGCAATCCGGGACAGGGGGACGCCAGGGGTTACGAGCAGTACTTC.

The chain combines TRBV27 with TRBJ1-6; D remains unclear. In germline, CDR1 is MNHEY, CDR2 SMNVEV (reference sequence). This CDR3 is built from 16 residues. V gave up 5 bases and J gave up 0 bases, with 11 bases separating them. The CDR3 nucleotides read TGTGCCAGCAGTCTCACGTTGAGCTCCTATAATTCACCCCTCCACTTT. This translates into CASSLTLSSYNSPLHF.

The V and J genes are TRBV11-3 and TRBJ2-7; D is unresolved. The ends were cut back, 4 bases at V and 0 bases at J, with 10 bases in the middle. This CDR3 comprises 14 residues. The germline V gene has CDR1 SGHNT and CDR2 YENEEA. CDR3 amino acids: CASSSSSFSYEQYF. Written as DNA, the CDR3 is TGTGCCAGCAGCTCGTCGAGCTTCTCCTACGAGCAGTACTTC.

CDR3 region: CAISDGVNYGYTF. CDR3 coding DNA: TGTGCCATCAGTGACGGGGTAAACTATGGCTACACCTTC. The chain combines TRBV10-3 with TRBJ1-2; D unresolved. Trimming took off 3 bases at V and 2 bases at J, with 7 bases between the two ends. There are 13 residues in the CDR3. Germline lookup yields CDR1 ENHRY and CDR2 SYGVKD.

This clonotype appeared many times. V is TRBV6-1 and J is TRBJ2-7; maybe TRBD1 (6 bases). V was pared by 0 bases and J by 2 bases, with 11 bases between. The CDR3 is 15 amino acids. Germline assignment: CDR1 MNHNS and CDR2 SASEGT. CDR3 DNA: TGTGCCAGCAGTGAAGCGTTACAGGGTCCCTACGAGCAGTACTTC. Residues: CASSEALQGPYEQYF.

This clonotype was seen repeatedly, ten times or more. V gene TRBV27 combines with J gene TRBJ2-5, with a weak D call TRBD2 (6 bases). This CDR3 has 13 residues. Per the germline V gene, CDR1 is MNHEY and CDR2 is SMNVEV (reference sequence). Between the trimmed V and J ends, which lost 6 bases and 7 bases, there was a span of 15 bases. CDR3 in amino acids: CASRFGTARTQYF. For the CDR3, the DNA is TGTGCCAGCAGATTCGGGACTGCGAGGACCCAGTACTTC.

The chain couples TRBV12-5 to TRBJ2-3; D is undetermined. Germline assignment: CDR1 LGHNT and CDR2 FRNRAP. Trimming left V 1 base short and J 9 bases short, with 5 bases between. CDR3 length: 11 residues. This CDR3 reads CASGLAKTQYF. CDR3 nucleotides: TGTGCTAGTGGTTTGGCTAAAACGCAGTATTTT.

This clonotype has ten or more counts. The chain is built from TRBV27 and TRBJ2-1; tentative D call: TRBD2 (6 bases). V lost 6 bases and J lost 0, with 9 bases in between. The CDR3 totals 14 residues. Germline values: CDR1 MNHEY, CDR2 SMNVEV (reference sequence). CDR3 region: CASSPGLSYNEQFF. In DNA form, the CDR3 reads TGTGCCAGCAGCCCGGGACTCTCCTACAATGAGCAGTTCTTC.

This clonotype was observed a handful of times. The chain joins TRBV6-2 or TRBV6-3 to TRBJ2-7, with D possibly TRBD2 on 5 matching bases. The CDR3 has 12 amino acids. The V end lost 8 bases, the J end lost 5 bases, and 13 bases lay between the germline ends. Germline-derived CDR1 and CDR2 are MNHEY and SVGEGT. This CDR3 reads CASGRPFDEQYF. DNA for the CDR3: TGTGCCAGCGGGAGACCGTTCGACGAGCAGTACTTC.

This clonotype was detected many times. The chain employs TRBV29-1 and TRBJ2-1; 11 bases match TRBD2. Germline V gives CDR1 SQVTM, CDR2 ANQGSEA. The CDR3 covers 16 residues. J lost 7 bases, V lost 4 bases, and 12 bases had no gene match. Written as DNA, the CDR3 is TGCAGCGTTGTTTCTGCGACTAGCGGGGTAGAGAATGAGCAGTTCTTC. Its translation: CSVVSATSGVENEQFF.

This clonotype was detected many times. The J gene is TRBJ2-3, the V gene TRBV6-2 or TRBV6-3, with no clear D. Germline V gene lookup returns CDR1 MNHEY and CDR2 SVGEGT. The CDR3 spans 17 residues. With 2 bases removed from V and 2 bases from J, the gap between germline ends came to 17 bases. CDR3 DNA sequence: TGTGCCAGCAGTTACCCCCCTAAAGGACGGTACACAGATACGCAGTATTTT. Translation: CASSYPPKGRYTDTQYF.

The CDR3: CASSQGPFYEQYF. The CDR3 nucleotides read TGTGCCAGCAGCCAAGGGCCGTTCTACGAGCAGTACTTC. This chain connects TRBV3-1 to TRBJ2-7; D remains ambiguous. Trimming took 1 base from V and 3 from J, leaving 7 bases between them. This CDR3 contains 13 residues. Germline V gene sequence: CDR1 LGHDT, CDR2 YNNKEL (reference sequence).

This clonotype came up many times. The chain is built from TRBV3-1 and TRBJ1-1; D perhaps matches TRBD1 (5 bases). Trimming removed 2 bases at V and 1 base at J, with 14 bases between. Per germline, CDR1 LGHDT and CDR2 YNNKEL (reference sequence). There are 16 residues in the CDR3. The CDR3 loop is CASSQSGLRGNTEAFF. The CDR3 nucleotides are TGTGCCAGCAGCCAATCAGGTTTAAGGGGGAACACTGAAGCTTTCTTT.

A few counts support this clonotype. The rearrangement uses TRBV27 and TRBJ2-7; D is possibly TRBD2 (5 bases). Germline V lookup: CDR1 MNHEY, CDR2 SMNVEV (reference sequence). The V gene lost 0 bases and the J gene lost 6 bases, with 9 bases spanning the gap. This CDR3 comprises 13 residues. In DNA form, the CDR3 reads TGTGCCAGCAGTTTATCGGAGGCTAGCGAGCAGTACTTC. This gives the protein CASSLSEASEQYF.

This clonotype was recorded at least ten times. This chain joins TRBV29-1 and TRBJ1-2; tentative D call: TRBD1 (5 bases). Germline V gene data show CDR1 as SQVTM and CDR2 as ANQGSEA. This CDR3 is built from 13 residues. The germline V and J ends were trimmed by 4 bases and 0 bases, with 9 bases remaining between them. The CDR3 DNA reads TGCAGCGTTGGGGGGAGCACTAACTATGGCTACACCTTC. Residues: CSVGGSTNYGYTF.

This chain connects TRBV14 to TRBJ1-4; D unclear. The length of the CDR3 is 14 residues. Germline V CDR1 and CDR2: SGHDN, FVKESK. Trimming removed 0 bases from V and 10 bases from J, with 12 bases in between. CDR3 sequence (DNA): TGTGCCAGCAGCCAAGATATCGGAGAGGGAAAACTGTTTTTT. Translation: CASSQDIGEGKLFF.

This clonotype was recorded at least ten times. The chain recombines TRBV20-1 with TRBJ1-5; TRBD1 matches at 10 bases. The J segment lost 3 bases and the V segment lost 0 bases, leaving 5 bases of the junction unmatched. The CDR3 sequence is 16 residues long. The germline V gene encodes CDR1 DFQATT and CDR2 SNEGSKA (reference sequence). This CDR3 reads CSARDLDRGDNQPQHF. CDR3 nucleotides: TGCAGTGCTAGAGACCTGGACAGGGGGGACAATCAGCCCCAGCATTTT.

The gene calls are TRBV25-1 and TRBJ2-1; 7 bases line up with TRBD2. Per the germline V gene, CDR1 is MGHDK and CDR2 is SYGVNS. The CDR3 covers 14 residues. Losses at the gene ends were 6 bases for V and 5 bases for J; bases not matched to a gene: 7. The chain's CDR3 is CASRTAGADNEQFF. Written as DNA, the CDR3 is TGTGCCAGCAGGACGGCGGGAGCCGACAATGAGCAGTTCTTC.

There are many counts of this clonotype. V gene TRBV7-9 combines with J gene TRBJ2-7; D may match TRBD1 or TRBD2 (6 bases each). Germline CDR1 SEHNR, CDR2 FQNEAQ (reference sequence). This CDR3 has 17 amino acids. V lost 1 base and J 0 bases, leaving 16 bases between the germline ends. CDR3 region: CASSLGVGGTSSYEQYF. The DNA for the CDR3 is TGTGCCAGCAGCTTAGGGGTGGGCGGGACAAGCTCCTACGAGCAGTACTTC.